The 11 T cell receptor beta chains in this list originate from one sample, sequenced in a study of immune characterization of retroperitoneal liposarcoma (dated by TCRdb to between 2018 and 2021). Library preparation was by PCR. These reads were obtained on a NextSeq 500. TCRdb ran its own pipeline on the public reads, namely fastp trimming at Q25 and MiXCR clone calling, and kept in-frame beta chains. Records with the same CDR3 protein are collapsed into one entry carrying the most frequent genes and DNA. Counted in this sample were 2,000 to 2,500 distinct CDR3 sequences; approximately 50% of them appeared once. The ten largest clones add up to roughly 56% of the sample. Source material: tumor tissue. The receptors originated from a female donor with retroperitoneal liposarcoma.

This chain uses TRBV12-3 or TRBV12-4 with TRBJ2-1; D unresolved. The CDR3 consists of 14 residues. The V end lost 1 base, the J end lost 10 bases, and 14 bases lay between the germline ends. Here the CDR3 reads CASSLGMENYEQFF. The CDR3 nucleotides read TGTGCCAGCAGTTTAGGGATGGAGAACTACGAGCAGTTCTTC.

The V and J genes are TRBV11-3 and TRBJ2-5, with 12 bases matching TRBD2. The CDR3 sequence is 16 residues long. V shed 1 base, J shed 4 bases, and the junction held 4 bases outside the gene matches. Germline CDR1 reads SGHNT; CDR2 reads YENEEA. The CDR3 DNA follows: TGTGCCAGCAGCTTAGGACTAGCGGGAGAACGAGAGACCCAGTACTTC. It yields the protein CASSLGLAGERETQYF.

The V call is TRBV6-6, the J call TRBJ2-7; 11 nucleotides line up with TRBD2. From germline, CDR1 is MNHNY and CDR2 SVGAGI (reference sequence). CDR3 length: 15 amino acids. Trimming cost V 2 bases and J 3 bases; bases outside gene matches: 3. This chain's CDR3 is CASSYVAGGDYEQYF. The CDR3 nucleotides are TGTGCCAGCAGTTACGTAGCGGGGGGGGACTACGAGCAGTACTTC.

The chain recombines TRBV7-2 with TRBJ2-3, with D possibly matching TRBD2 (6 bases). CDR3 size: 14 residues. Deletions cut 2 bases from V and 2 bases from J, with 8 bases between. CDR1 and CDR2 from the germline V gene are SGHTA and FQGNSA. The CDR3 bases are TGTGCCAGCAGCTTACAGCGGGCCACAGATACGCAGTATTTT. Protein product: CASSLQRATDTQYF.

In its sample, this clonotype is medium-sized (0.01 to 0.1%). The CDR3 reads CASSELGRGETQYF. The CDR3 DNA reads TGTGCCAGCAGTGAATTGGGTAGAGGGGAGACCCAGTACTTC. The chain carries TRBV6-1 and TRBJ2-5; maybe TRBD2 (5 bases). From germline, CDR1 is MNHNS and CDR2 SASEGT. Trimming took 2 bases from V and 5 from J, leaving 12 bases between them. This CDR3 has 14 residues.

A remark on this clonotype: A single base separates this from a much larger clone, so it may be a read error. The chain uses TRBV6-1 and TRBJ2-1; D is perhaps TRBD2 (5 bases). The CDR3 is made up of 13 amino acids. Germline CDR1 is MNHNS and CDR2 is SASEGT. Trimming shortened V by 11 bases and J by 10 bases, and 21 bases separated the two germline ends. The CDR3 bases are TGTGCCGCAGGAGACTACGGCTCCTACGAGCAGTTCTTC. Encoded protein: CAAGDYGSYEQFF.

This chain links TRBV6-1 with TRBJ2-3; possibly TRBD2 for D (6 bases). Germline CDR1 reads MNHNS; CDR2 reads SASEGT. This CDR3 has 12 residues. Deletions cut 7 bases from V and 5 bases from J, with 10 bases between. The CDR3 DNA sequence: TGTGCCAGCACGGAGGGGAGAGATACGCAGTATTTT. Its protein product is CASTEGRDTQYF.

This clonotype is large (0.1 to 1%) by share. This chain connects TRBV6-1 to TRBJ2-2, with a tentative D call TRBD2 (6 bases). The CDR3 length is 17 residues. Trimming removed 5 bases at V and 2 bases at J, with 18 bases between. CDR1 is MNHNS and CDR2 is SASEGT in the germline V gene. CDR3: CASSPSGTDLNTGELFF. The CDR3 coding sequence is TGTGCCAGCAGTCCATCCGGGACTGACTTAAACACCGGGGAGCTGTTTTTT.

This clonotype has only a few counts. This chain uses TRBV27 with TRBJ1-2; 7 bases are a match to TRBD1. Trimming took 2 bases from V and 4 from J; bases not matched to a gene: 4. CDR3 length: 14 residues. Germline CDR1 reads MNHEY; CDR2 reads SMNVEV (reference sequence). Here the CDR3 reads CASSLNHRGYGYTF. The CDR3 bases are TGTGCCAGCAGTTTAAACCACAGGGGCTATGGCTACACCTTC.

This rearrangement joins TRBV28 to TRBJ2-1, with 7 nucleotides matching TRBD1. V dropped 5 bases and J dropped 4; count of bases not matched to a gene: 8. Germline lookup yields CDR1 MDHEN and CDR2 SYDVKM. The CDR3 extends over 15 amino acids. The CDR3 sequence is CASSPQGPIYNEQFF. CDR3 coding DNA: TGTGCCAGCAGTCCACAGGGGCCTATTTACAATGAGCAGTTCTTC.

The rearrangement links TRBV11-1 to TRBJ2-1; no firm D call. The CDR3 is 14 amino acids. V shed 5 bases and J shed 10 bases, with 18 bases lying between them. Looked up from germline, CDR1 is SGHAT and CDR2 is FQDESV (reference sequence). DNA of the CDR3: TGTGCCAGCAGCGTACCCGGGTACTCTGGAGAGCAGTTCTTC. As protein: CASSVPGYSGEQFF.